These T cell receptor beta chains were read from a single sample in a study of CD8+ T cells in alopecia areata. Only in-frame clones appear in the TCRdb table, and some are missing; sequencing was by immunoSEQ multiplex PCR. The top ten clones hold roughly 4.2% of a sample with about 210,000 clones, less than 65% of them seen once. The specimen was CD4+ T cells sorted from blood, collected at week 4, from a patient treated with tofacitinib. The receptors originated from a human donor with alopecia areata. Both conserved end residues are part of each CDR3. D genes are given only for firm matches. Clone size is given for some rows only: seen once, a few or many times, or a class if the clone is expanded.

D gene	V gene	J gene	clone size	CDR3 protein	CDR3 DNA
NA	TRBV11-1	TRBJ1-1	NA	CASSSVPLGTEAFF	TGTGCCAGCAGCTCCGTTCCCCTGGGCACTGAAGCTTTCTTT
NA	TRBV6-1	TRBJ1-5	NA	CASSTVQPQHF	TGTGCCAGCAGTACAGTTCAGCCCCAGCATTTT
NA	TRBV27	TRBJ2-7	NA	CASRRGTTYEQYF	TGTGCCAGCAGACGGGGGACCACCTACGAGCAGTACTTC
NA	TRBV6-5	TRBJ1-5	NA	CASSYFRDQPQHF	TGTGCCAGCAGTTATTTTCGAGATCAGCCCCAGCATTTT
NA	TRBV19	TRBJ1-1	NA	CASSFGHLNTEAFF	TGTGCCAGTAGTTTTGGACATCTGAACACTGAAGCTTTCTTT
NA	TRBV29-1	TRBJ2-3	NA	CSVESTGSTDTQYF	TGCAGCGTTGAATCTACAGGGAGCACAGATACGCAGTATTTT
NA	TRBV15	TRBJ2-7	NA	CATSGLRLSEQYF	TGTGCCACCAGCGGCCTTCGATTGAGCGAGCAGTACTTC
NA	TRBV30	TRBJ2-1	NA	CAWSTGTSQEQFF	TGTGCCTGGAGTACCGGGACTTCCCAAGAGCAGTTCTTC
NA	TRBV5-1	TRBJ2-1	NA	CASSETRGDNEQFF	TGCGCCAGCAGCGAGACACGCGGGGACAATGAGCAGTTCTTC
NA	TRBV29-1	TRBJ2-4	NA	CSVELAERAKNIQYF	TGCAGCGTTGAACTGGCAGAACGAGCCAAAAACATTCAGTACTTC
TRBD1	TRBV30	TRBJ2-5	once	CAWSVLGTGKETQYF	TGTGCCTGGAGTGTACTAGGGACAGGAAAAGAGACCCAGTACTTC
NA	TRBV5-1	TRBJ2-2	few	CASRPGSLYGGELFF	TGCGCCAGCAGACCAGGATCCCTTTATGGCGGGGAGCTGTTTTTT
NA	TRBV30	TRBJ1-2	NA	CAWSPANYGYTF	TGTGCCTGGAGTCCGGCTAACTATGGCTACACCTTC
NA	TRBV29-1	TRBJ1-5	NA	CSVGAGDQPQHF	TGCAGCGTTGGGGCAGGGGATCAGCCCCAGCATTTT
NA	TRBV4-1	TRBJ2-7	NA	CASSHQGYEQYF	TGCGCCAGCAGCCACCAGGGCTACGAGCAGTACTTC
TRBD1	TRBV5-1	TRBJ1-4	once	CASSFGQGGTNEKLFF	TGCGCCAGCAGCTTCGGACAGGGGGGAACTAATGAAAAACTGTTTTTT
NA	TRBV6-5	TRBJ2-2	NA	CASSHEAGNGELFF	TGTGCCAGCAGTCACGAGGCCGGGAACGGGGAGCTGTTTTTT
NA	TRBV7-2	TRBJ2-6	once	CASSLGTHSGANVLTF	TGTGCCAGCAGCTTAGGGACGCACTCTGGGGCCAACGTCCTGACTTTC
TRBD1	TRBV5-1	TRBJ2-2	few	CASSFGTGNTGELFF	TGCGCCAGCAGCTTCGGGACAGGGAACACCGGGGAGCTGTTTTTT
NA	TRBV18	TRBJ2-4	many	CASSPPSAPKNIQYF	TGTGCCAGCTCACCACCGTCGGCCCCCAAAAACATTCAGTACTTC
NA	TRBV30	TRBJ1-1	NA	CAWSAVRRTVKAFF	TGTGCCTGGAGTGCCGTACGTAGGACGGTTAAAGCTTTCTTT
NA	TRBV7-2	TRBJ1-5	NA	CASSLEVSGLGPQHF	TGTGCCAGCAGCTTAGAGGTATCCGGCCTGGGGCCCCAGCATTTT
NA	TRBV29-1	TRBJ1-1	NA	CAGHLNTEAFF	TGCGCGGGACACCTGAACACTGAAGCTTTCTTT
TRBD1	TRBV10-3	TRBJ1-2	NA	CAISDSGTGGADGYTF	TGTGCCATCAGTGATTCCGGGACAGGGGGCGCAGATGGCTACACCTTC
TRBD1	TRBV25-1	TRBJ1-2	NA	CASSHRDRVPPIYTF	TGTGCCAGCAGTCACCGGGACAGGGTCCCGCCTATCTACACCTTC
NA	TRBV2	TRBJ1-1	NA	CASNLNTEAFF	TGTGCCAGCAATCTGAACACTGAAGCTTTCTTT
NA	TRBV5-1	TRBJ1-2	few	CASKFQGEDGYTF	TGCGCCAGCAAATTCCAGGGCGAGGATGGCTACACCTTC
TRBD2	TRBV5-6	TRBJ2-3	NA	CASSSRGGSDTQYF	TGTGCCAGCAGCAGCCGCGGGGGATCAGATACGCAGTATTTT
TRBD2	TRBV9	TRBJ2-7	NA	CASSPPSGTYEQYF	TGTGCCAGCAGCCCCCCTAGCGGAACCTACGAGCAGTACTTC
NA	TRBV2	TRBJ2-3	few	CASRGTDTQYF	TGTGCCAGCAGGGGCACAGATACGCAGTATTTT
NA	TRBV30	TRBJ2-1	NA	CAWRTPGGLRDEQFF	TGTGCCTGGAGGACCCCCGGGGGACTCAGGGATGAGCAGTTCTTC
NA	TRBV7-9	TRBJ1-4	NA	CASSVDFRFEKLFF	TGTGCCAGCAGCGTAGACTTTCGATTCGAAAAACTGTTTTTT
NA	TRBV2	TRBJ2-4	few	CASSDGVAKNIQYF	TGTGCCAGCAGTGATGGGGTAGCCAAAAACATTCAGTACTTC
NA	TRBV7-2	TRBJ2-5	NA	CASSQDGGTVVETQYF	TGTGCCAGCAGCCAAGATGGAGGGACAGTGGTGGAGACCCAGTACTTC
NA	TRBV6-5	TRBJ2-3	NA	CASRTAAPKDTQYF	TGTGCCAGCAGAACCGCCGCGCCCAAAGATACGCAGTATTTT
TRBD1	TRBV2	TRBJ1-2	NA	CASSFTGDGYTF	TGTGCCAGCAGTTTTACAGGGGATGGCTACACCTTC
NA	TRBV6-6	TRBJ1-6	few	CASSYDPASSPLHF	TGTGCCAGCAGTTACGACCCTGCCAGTTCACCCCTCCACTTT
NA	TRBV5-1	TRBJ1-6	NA	CASSLDRTTDSPLHF	TGCGCCAGCAGCTTGGACAGGACGACGGATTCACCCCTCCACTTT
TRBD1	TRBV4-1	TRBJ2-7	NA	CASSQDIRGSSYEQYF	TGCGCCAGCAGCCAAGATATCAGGGGGAGCTCCTACGAGCAGTACTTC
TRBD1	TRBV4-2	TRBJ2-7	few	CASSQAAGQGGEQYF	TGTGCCAGCAGCCAAGCTGCAGGACAGGGGGGCGAGCAGTACTTC
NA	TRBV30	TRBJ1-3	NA	CAWTKGSSGNTIYF	TGTGCCTGGACTAAGGGATCCTCTGGAAACACCATATATTTT
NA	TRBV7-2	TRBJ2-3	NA	CASSSSRDTQYF	TGTGCCAGCAGCTCCTCGCGGGATACGCAGTATTTT